These 18 T cell receptor beta chains originate from one sample sequenced in a study of blood T cells in healthy people across ages (dated by TCRdb to about 2015). The library came from 5' RACE. TCRdb names Illumina HiSeq 2500 as the instrument used. A second PCR of roughly 6 to 11 cycles was run with a J-beta primer mix and a sample-barcoded 5' primer. The raw public reads went through TCRdb reprocessing: fastp at Q25, MiXCR clone calling, in-frame beta chains kept. Each CDR3 protein gets just one entry, which takes the most common genes and DNA from the rows behind it. This sample lists 450,000 to 700,000 distinct CDR3 sequences; 27% were detected once. The ten largest clones represent roughly 18% of the sample. The sequenced material came from blood. These receptors were collected from a woman in her 70s in good health.

In DNA, the CDR3 is TGTGCCAGCAGTGACAAGGGACAGCGTACTTATGGCTACACCTTC. The encoded protein is CASSDKGQRTYGYTF. This chain links TRBV27 with TRBJ1-2, with TRBD1 matching over 7 bases. Germline V gives CDR1 MNHEY, CDR2 SMNVEV (reference sequence). V gave up 5 bases and J gave up 5 bases; unmatched junction bases: 11. This CDR3 has 15 amino acids.

This clonotype was observed at least ten times. The J gene is TRBJ2-5, the V gene TRBV11-2; TRBD1 matches at 8 bases. V lost 4 bases and J lost 6; bases outside the gene matches: 7. The CDR3 loop spans 14 amino acids. Germline loops: CDR1 SGHAT, CDR2 FQNNGV. The CDR3 reads CASSWAGGGKTQYF. The CDR3 DNA follows: TGTGCCAGCAGCTGGGCAGGGGGCGGGAAGACCCAGTACTTC.

There are many counts of this clonotype. V gene TRBV7-2 combines with J gene TRBJ1-4; TRBD1 might be the D (6 bases). Germline values: CDR1 SGHTA, CDR2 FQGNSA. There are 15 residues in the CDR3. V was trimmed by 5 bases and J by 5 bases, leaving 15 bases between them. The CDR3 DNA is TGTGCCAGCAGCCGTCAGCGGGGGCCAAATGAAAAACTGTTTTTT. Its protein product is CASSRQRGPNEKLFF.

This clonotype was observed a handful of times. V gene TRBV6-2 or TRBV6-3 combines with J gene TRBJ1-1; D remains ambiguous. CDR1 and CDR2 (germline): MNHEY, SVGEGT. This CDR3 is built from 11 residues. Trimming shortened V by 2 bases and J by 13 bases, and 11 bases separated the two germline ends. The CDR3 spells CASSYESRVFF. The CDR3, as DNA: TGTGCCAGCAGTTACGAGAGTAGAGTTTTCTTT.

V usage is TRBV5-5 and J usage is TRBJ1-4; D not resolved. Trimming cost V 1 base and J 7 bases, with 14 bases left between them. CDR1 and CDR2 (germline): SGHKS, YYEKEE (reference sequence). CDR3 length: 15 residues. CDR3 nucleotide sequence: TGTGCCAGCAGCTTGTTCGTTAGGGATGGTGAAAAACTGTTTTTT. It is translated as CASSLFVRDGEKLFF.

This clonotype was seen a few times. The V call is TRBV6-5, the J call TRBJ1-4, with unresolved D. The CDR3 is 14 residues long. V gave up 6 bases and J gave up 1 base, with 9 bases separating them. CDR1 is MNHEY and CDR2 is SVGAGI in the germline V gene. In nucleotides, the CDR3 is TGTGCCAGCAGCGACGGCGTAACTAATGAAAAACTGTTTTTT. This codes for CASSDGVTNEKLFF.

About this clonotype: Germline is not matched at one junction end, which may reflect a read error. This chain links TRBV4-1 with TRBJ2-1; 12 positions match TRBD2. There are 17 residues in the CDR3. CDR1 is MGHRA and CDR2 is YSYEKL in the germline V gene. This CDR3 reads CTSSQVWGLAGYNEQFF. DNA of the CDR3: TGCACCAGCAGCCAAGTATGGGGACTAGCGGGCTACAATGAGCAGTTCTTC.

The gene calls are TRBV7-6 and TRBJ1-1; TRBD1 agrees at 7 bases. Germline CDR1 SGHVS, CDR2 FNYEAQ. The ends lost 1 base at V and 4 bases at J; junction bases unmatched: 3. CDR3 size: 14 residues. CDR3 residues: CASSLGTGITEAFF. The CDR3, as DNA: TGTGCCAGCAGCTTAGGGACAGGTATCACTGAAGCTTTCTTT.

This clonotype was seen ten or more times. The chain uses TRBV5-5 and TRBJ2-7, with D possibly being TRBD1 (6 bases). V lost 1 base to trimming and J lost 2 bases, with 10 bases between them. CDR3 size: 14 residues. The V gene's germline CDR1 is SGHKS and CDR2 YYEKEE (reference sequence). The CDR3 DNA reads as TGTGCCAGCAGCTTGAGGGACACCGCCTACGAGCAGTACTTC. Translated, it gives CASSLRDTAYEQYF.

This clonotype was counted only a few times. The rearrangement links TRBV7-9 to TRBJ1-3, with 7 nucleotides matching TRBD1. The CDR3 extends over 15 amino acids. Germline CDR1 SEHNR, CDR2 FQNEAQ (reference sequence). Trimming cost V 5 bases and J 0 bases; bases outside gene matches: 4. The chain's CDR3 is CASSEGQTSGNTIYF. In DNA, the CDR3 is TGTGCCAGCAGCGAGGGACAGACCTCTGGAAACACCATATATTTT.

This clonotype has just a few counts. The V and J genes are TRBV7-6 and TRBJ2-1; D is perhaps TRBD1 (5 bases). The CDR3 runs to 15 residues. The germline CDR1 and CDR2 sequences are SGHVS and FNYEAQ. Trimming removed 7 bases at V and 1 base at J, with 14 bases between. DNA of the CDR3: TGTGCCAGCACCCAAGACAGAGCATCCTACAATGAGCAGTTCTTC. It is translated as CASTQDRASYNEQFF.

J is TRBJ2-2 and V is TRBV5-1; 12 bases map to TRBD2. Unmatched junction bases numbered 10, after V lost 6 bases and J lost 1 base. Germline V gene lookup returns CDR1 SGHRS and CDR2 YFSETQ. This CDR3 is built from 18 residues. The CDR3 sequence is CASTLGPTSGGNTGELFF. For the CDR3, the DNA is TGCGCCAGCACCCTGGGTCCGACTAGCGGGGGGAACACCGGGGAGCTGTTTTTT.

This clonotype was recorded only once. The chain combines TRBV6-2 or TRBV6-3 with TRBJ2-3; tentatively, D is TRBD2 (6 bases). The length of the CDR3 is 15 residues. Trimming shortened V by 5 bases and J by 2 bases, and 14 bases separated the two germline ends. Looked up from germline, CDR1 is MNHEY and CDR2 is SVGEGT. The DNA of the CDR3 is TGTGCCAGCAGTACTCCCAGCGGGCTCACAGATACGCAGTATTTT. Protein: CASSTPSGLTDTQYF.

V is TRBV29-1 and J is TRBJ1-3, with D possibly being TRBD1 (6 bases). The CDR3 runs to 13 residues. Germline lookup yields CDR1 SQVTM and CDR2 ANQGSEA. Trimming took 4 bases from V and 2 from J, leaving 9 bases between them. CDR3 protein: CSVGEGAGNTIYF. The CDR3 bases are TGCAGCGTTGGAGAGGGGGCTGGAAACACCATATATTTT.

This chain joins TRBV7-2 and TRBJ1-3, with 10 bases that match TRBD1. The CDR3 has 13 amino acids. The germline gives CDR1 SGHTA, CDR2 FQGNSA. The V gene end was trimmed by 3 bases and the J gene end by 10 bases; junction bases not matched to a gene: 3. This chain's CDR3 is CASSLGQGKTIYF. The CDR3 DNA reads as TGTGCCAGCAGCTTGGGACAGGGGAAAACCATATATTTT.

This chain links TRBV5-1 with TRBJ2-5; the D gene is possibly TRBD1 (6 bases). The CDR3 is 13 residues long. V gave up 0 bases and J gave up 8 bases, with 11 bases separating them. Germline CDR1 is SGHRS and CDR2 is YFSETQ. CDR3 loop: CASSLGGQSTQYF. As DNA, the CDR3 is TGCGCCAGCAGCTTGGGCGGACAGTCCACCCAGTACTTC.

The V gene is TRBV4-2, the J gene TRBJ1-6; possibly TRBD1 for D (5 bases). The CDR3 has 15 residues. V lost 6 bases to trimming and J lost 7 bases, with 16 bases between them. The germline CDR1 and CDR2 sequences are LGHNA and YNFKEQ. The CDR3 nucleotides are TGTGCCAGCAGTCACGGGACGGCCGTAAATTCACCCCTCCACTTT. Amino acids: CASSHGTAVNSPLHF.

The chain couples TRBV20-1 to TRBJ1-2, with D uncertain. Germline loops: CDR1 DFQATT, CDR2 SNEGSKA (reference sequence). This CDR3 spans 11 amino acids. The V end lost 5 bases, the J end lost 2 bases, and 6 bases lay between the germline ends. The CDR3 region has the DNA TGCAGTGCTGGGCAGAACTATGGCTACACCTTC. Translation gives CSAGQNYGYTF.